This passage covers 14 T cell receptor beta chains from one sample sequenced in a study of blood T cells in healthy people across ages. Through a sample-barcoded 5' primer and a J-beta primer mix, a second PCR was run for roughly 7 to 12 cycles. TCRdb re-called the 5' RACE reads through MiXCR, storing one row per CDR3 protein. This repertoire shows hundreds of thousands of distinct CDR3 sequences, roughly 43% found once; its top ten account for around 15%. Sequenced sample: blood. All receptors come from a man younger than 40 in good health.

This chain connects TRBV12-3 or TRBV12-4 to TRBJ2-5; D perhaps matches TRBD1 (5 bases). Judging by the DNA end, TRBJ2-7 fits better; the J call may be wrong. The CDR3 loop spans 13 amino acids. The CDR3 here is CASNPGWGNEQYF. Here the CDR3 DNA reads TGTGCCAGCAATCCCGGGTGGGGCAACGAGCAGTACTTC.

In its sample, this clonotype was seen a few times. The genes are TRBV27 and TRBJ2-7; 7 positions match TRBD2. V dropped 0 bases and J dropped 0; count of bases not matched to a gene: 5. Germline V gene data show CDR1 as MNHEY and CDR2 as SMNVEV (reference sequence). The CDR3 length is 16 residues. The CDR3 bases are TGTGCCAGCAGTTTATCCCAAGGGAGGGTCTCCTACGAGCAGTACTTC. Its translation: CASSLSQGRVSYEQYF.

In regard to this clonotype: A much larger clone lies a single base off, so this may be a read error. This sequence joins TRBV24-1 and TRBJ2-1; TRBD2 agrees at 7 bases. The J call could be wrong; TRBJ2-7 is a better fit for the DNA end. The germline V gene has CDR1 KGHDR and CDR2 SFDVKD. The CDR3 totals 16 residues. CDR3 amino acids: CATSDVSGYLYNEQYF. The CDR3 DNA is TGTGCCACCAGTGATGTTAGCGGGTATCTCTACAATGAGCAGTACTTC.

Here the CDR3 reads CASSHPLAGGQDEQFF. CDR3 sequence (DNA): TGCGCCAGCAGCCATCCTCTAGCGGGGGGGCAGGATGAGCAGTTCTTC. This chain uses TRBV4-3 with TRBJ2-1, with 12 bases aligning to TRBD2. This CDR3 region has 16 residues. Germline V gene lookup returns CDR1 LGHNA and CDR2 YSLEER. Trimming at V came to 3 bases and at J to 8 bases, leaving 8 bases not matched to a gene.

The chain carries TRBV28 and TRBJ2-3; 12 nucleotides agree with TRBD2. Germline trimming cut 3 bases from V and 4 bases from J; bases unmatched to any gene: 5. This CDR3 has 16 residues. The V gene's germline CDR1 is MDHEN and CDR2 SYDVKM. The chain's CDR3 is CASSFSSGGAPDTQYF. The CDR3 DNA sequence: TGTGCCAGCAGTTTCTCTAGCGGGGGGGCCCCAGATACGCAGTATTTT.

CDR3 sequence reads: CSARLAGGPLQETQYF. DNA of the CDR3: TGCAGTGCTAGGCTAGCGGGGGGCCCCCTCCAAGAGACCCAGTACTTC. The chain links TRBV20-1 to TRBJ2-5, with 11 bases matching TRBD2. CDR1 is DFQATT, CDR2 SNEGSKA, per germline (reference sequence). V lost 3 bases, J lost 1 base, and 7 bases stayed unmatched. The CDR3 runs to 16 residues.

V gene TRBV28 combines with J gene TRBJ2-7; 8 nucleotides align to TRBD1. Per germline, CDR1 MDHEN and CDR2 SYDVKM. The V gene end was trimmed by 4 bases and the J gene end by 2 bases; junction bases not matched to a gene: 7. The CDR3 loop spans 15 amino acids. In DNA, the CDR3 is TGTGCCAGCAGTTCTTACGACAGGGGAGCCTACGAGCAGTACTTC. Translating it yields CASSSYDRGAYEQYF. Based on the CDR3 plus reference TRBV28 and TRBJ2-7, the full variable domain is DVKVTQSSRYLVKRTGEKVFLECVQDMDHENMFWYRQDPGLGLRLIYFSYDVKMKEKGDIPEGYSVSREKKERFSLILESASTNQTSMYLCASSSYDRGAYEQYFGPGTRLTVT.

The V gene is TRBV9, the J gene TRBJ2-3; TRBD2 might be the D (5 bases). Trimming pared 3 bases from V and 0 bases from J, leaving 20 bases between. The CDR3 has 18 residues. Germline-derived CDR1 and CDR2 are SGDLS and YYNGEE. The CDR3 nucleotides are TGTGCCAGCAGCGCCTTGGCTAGCCTGAGATCTAGCACAGATACGCAGTATTTT. Amino acid sequence: CASSALASLRSSTDTQYF.

This clonotype was seen just once. The chain links TRBV20-1 to TRBJ2-3; D gene uncertain. Trimming left V 1 base short and J 0 bases short, with 8 bases between. Germline V gives CDR1 DFQATT, CDR2 SNEGSKA (reference sequence). This CDR3 region has 14 residues. The CDR3 sequence is CSARAEASTDTQYF. In DNA form, the CDR3 reads TGCAGTGCTAGAGCCGAAGCTAGCACAGATACGCAGTATTTT.

Written as DNA, the CDR3 is TGCAGCGTCCAAATGGGGGGGACTGAAGCTTTCTTT. Translated: CSVQMGGTEAFF. V gene TRBV29-1 combines with J gene TRBJ1-1; TRBD1 might be the D (5 bases). CDR1 is SQVTM and CDR2 is ANQGSEA in the germline V gene. This CDR3 is built from 12 residues. The V and J ends lost 6 bases and 5 bases respectively, with 13 bases between them.

This clonotype appeared a few times. This sequence joins TRBV20-1 and TRBJ2-4; the match to TRBD1 covers 9 bases. The germline V gene has CDR1 DFQATT and CDR2 SNEGSKA (reference sequence). This CDR3 contains 13 residues. V shed 6 bases and J 7 bases; nucleotides not matched to a gene: 7. The chain's CDR3 is CSARRQGGNIQYF. The CDR3 DNA follows: TGCAGTGCCCGTCGACAGGGGGGGAACATTCAGTACTTC.

This chain joins TRBV29-1 and TRBJ1-5, with 11 bases identical to TRBD1. J gave up 4 bases and V 5 bases, and 10 bases lay outside the gene matches. Germline assignment: CDR1 SQVTM and CDR2 ANQGSEA. This CDR3 region has 16 residues. CDR3 sequence: CSVLEQGQGGNQPQHF. CDR3 in DNA: TGCAGCGTTCTTGAGCAGGGACAGGGGGGAAATCAGCCCCAGCATTTT. Complete variable domain (other parts from reference TRBV29-1 and TRBJ1-5): SAVISQKPSRDICQRGTSLTIQCQVDSQVTMMFWYRQQPGQSLTLIATANQGSEATYESGFVIDKFPISRPNLTFSTLTVSNMSPEDSSIYLCSVLEQGQGGNQPQHFGDGTRLSIL.

The table lists this clonotype with a few counts. The V and J genes are TRBV6-1 and TRBJ2-1; perhaps TRBD1 as D (6 bases). Deletions cut 0 bases from V and 12 bases from J, with 21 bases between. Per the germline V gene, CDR1 is MNHNS and CDR2 is SASEGT. The CDR3 covers 16 residues. CDR3 loop: CASSEAEAGVPPPQFF. CDR3 DNA: TGTGCCAGCAGTGAAGCGGAAGCAGGGGTCCCCCCCCCGCAGTTCTTC.

This chain uses TRBV5-1 with TRBJ2-4; TRBD1 matches at 9 bases. Germline assignment: CDR1 SGHRS and CDR2 YFSETQ. Trimming took 3 bases from V and 7 from J; bases not matched to a gene: 11. This CDR3 has 16 amino acids. This CDR3 is CASSSRGGQGMNIQYF. As DNA, the CDR3 is TGCGCCAGCAGCTCGAGGGGAGGACAGGGGATGAACATTCAGTACTTC.